The 17 T cell receptor beta chains in this list originate from one sample, sequenced in a study of T cell changes during pregnancy in multiple sclerosis. Generated by immunoSEQ multiplex PCR, the TCRdb table keeps only in-frame clones and is missing some. The data contain 30,000 to 40,000 clones, 85% to 95% of them singletons. The sequences come from CD8+ T cells from peripheral blood mononuclear cells, collected in the third trimester of pregnancy. The receptors come from a female donor with multiple sclerosis, enrolled in a pregnancy study.

This chain connects TRBV30 to TRBJ1-1; D is ambiguous. Looked up from germline, CDR1 is GTSNPN and CDR2 is SVGIG (reference sequence). The V end was cut by 0 bases, the J end by 7 bases, with 12 bases between. The CDR3 totals 13 residues. As DNA, the CDR3 is TGTGCCTGGAGTGTCGTCCGAGGGATTGAAGCTTTCTTT. Protein product: CAWSVVRGIEAFF. Combining the CDR3 with reference TRBV30 and TRBJ1-1 gives the whole variable domain SQTIHQWPATLVQPVGSPLSLECTVEGTSNPNLYWYRQAAGRGLQLLFYSVGIGQISSEVPQNLSASRPQDRQFILSSKKLLLSDSGFYLCAWSVVRGIEAFFGQGTRLTVV.

This chain uses TRBV14 with TRBJ2-5; possible D gene TRBD2, 6 bases. Germline loops: CDR1 SGHDN, CDR2 FVKESK. CDR3 size: 14 residues. Trimming took 1 base from V and 4 from J, leaving 10 bases between them. This CDR3 reads CASSQVGGRETQYF. The CDR3 DNA follows: TGTGCCAGCAGCCAAGTAGGAGGGCGAGAGACCCAGTACTTC.

The rearrangement links TRBV5-6 to TRBJ1-1; D is undetermined. Trimming removed 4 bases at V and 8 bases at J, with 12 bases between. Germline CDR1 reads SGHDT; CDR2 reads YYEEEE. This CDR3 has 12 amino acids. The CDR3 DNA sequence: TGTGCCAGCAGCCTGGGGTCCCTAGAAGCTTTCTTT. Translation: CASSLGSLEAFF.

The rearrangement links TRBV6-6 to TRBJ2-5, with D hard to call. The CDR3 spans 11 residues. The V gene's germline CDR1 is MNHNY and CDR2 SVGAGI (reference sequence). V lost 2 bases to trimming and J lost 5 bases, with 3 bases between them. The CDR3 sequence: CASSYAETQYF. CDR3 DNA: TGTGCCAGCAGTTACGCGGAGACCCAGTACTTC.

The count of this clone is one. This chain uses TRBV6-4 with TRBJ2-1; 10 bases fit TRBD2. CDR1 MRHNA and CDR2 SNTAGT come from the germline V gene. The trim removed 3 bases at V and 8 bases at J, leaving 10 bases unmatched. The CDR3 has 16 amino acids. CDR3 nucleotides: TGTGCCAGCAGTGAACAGCGGGGGGGCGGTGTCGATGAGCAGTTCTTC. The encoded protein is CASSEQRGGGVDEQFF.

The J gene is TRBJ1-1, the V gene TRBV19; possibly TRBD1 for D (6 bases). V gave up 6 bases and J gave up 3 bases, with 17 bases separating them. Per the germline V gene, CDR1 is LNHDA and CDR2 is SQIVND (reference sequence). The CDR3 extends over 15 amino acids. CDR3 sequence: CASSEGEVGYTEAFF. As DNA, the CDR3 is TGTGCCAGTAGCGAGGGGGAAGTTGGATACACTGAAGCTTTCTTT.

This clone was seen just once. This chain links TRBV19 with TRBJ2-2; 10 bases are shared with TRBD1. Trimming at V came to 3 bases and at J to 6 bases, leaving 1 base not matched to a gene. Germline CDR1 is LNHDA and CDR2 is SQIVND (reference sequence). This CDR3 is 14 amino acids long. The CDR3 nucleotides are TGTGCCAGTAGTATGGGGACAGGGGCCGGGGAGCTGTTTTTT. This translates into CASSMGTGAGELFF.

V usage is TRBV25-1 and J usage is TRBJ1-4; D not resolved. This CDR3 spans 12 amino acids. Between the trimmed V and J ends, which lost 3 bases and 6 bases, there was a span of 5 bases. Germline V gene sequence: CDR1 MGHDK, CDR2 SYGVNS. For the CDR3, the DNA is TGTGCCAGCAGTGACAGTTATGAAAAACTGTTTTTT. Translating it yields CASSDSYEKLFF.

The V gene is TRBV5-4, the J gene TRBJ2-5; D is uncertain. Germline assignment: CDR1 SGHNT and CDR2 YYREEE (reference sequence). V lost 3 bases, J lost 0 bases, and 9 bases lay in between. CDR3 length equals 14 residues. The CDR3 bases are TGTGCCAGCAGCTACGAACTGTACCAAGAGACCCAGTACTTC. This translates into CASSYELYQETQYF.

V usage is TRBV6-1 and J usage is TRBJ2-1; possible D gene TRBD2, 6 bases. The germline gives CDR1 MNHNS, CDR2 SASEGT. With 3 bases removed from V and 1 base from J, the gap between germline ends came to 10 bases. The CDR3 contains 15 residues. CDR3 DNA: TGTGCCAGCAGTGATGAGGCGGGGTCCTACAATGAGCAGTTCTTC. Residues: CASSDEAGSYNEQFF.

This chain connects TRBV27 to TRBJ2-2; 9 bases line up with TRBD1. V shed 5 bases and J 3 bases; nucleotides not matched to a gene: 7. Germline V gene sequence: CDR1 MNHEY, CDR2 SMNVEV (reference sequence). The CDR3 is 16 residues long. The CDR3 region is CASSKTGGVDTGELFF. CDR3 in DNA: TGTGCCAGCAGTAAGACAGGGGGGGTCGACACCGGGGAGCTGTTTTTT.

This clone showed up just once. At the DNA level, this CDR3 is encoded by other sequences in the same sample as well. This chain links TRBV20-1 with TRBJ1-1; D not certain. The CDR3 sequence is 11 residues long. V dropped 5 bases and J dropped 0 bases, with 4 bases sitting between them. Germline-derived CDR1 and CDR2 are DFQATT and SNEGSKA (reference sequence). CDR3 in amino acids: CSAPLNTEAFF. CDR3 nucleotide sequence: TGCAGTGCTCCTTTGAACACTGAAGCTTTCTTT.

V usage is TRBV5-1 and J usage is TRBJ2-2; 8 bases map to TRBD1. Looked up from germline, CDR1 is SGHRS and CDR2 is YFSETQ. V was clipped by 4 bases and J by 5 bases; unmatched bases: 7. This CDR3 is 15 amino acids long. The CDR3 DNA sequence: TGCGCCAGCAGCGGTGGACAGGGTGGGACCGGGGAGCTGTTTTTT. It yields the protein CASSGGQGGTGELFF.

CDR3 nucleotide sequence: TGTGCCAGCAGTGGCCAGGGTGAGATGAACACTGAAGCTTTCTTT. Protein product: CASSGQGEMNTEAFF. The genes are TRBV27 and TRBJ1-1; weak D call: TRBD1 (5 bases). Germline CDR1 is MNHEY and CDR2 is SMNVEV (reference sequence). V shed 5 bases and J shed 0 bases, with 13 bases lying between them. CDR3 size: 15 residues.

J is TRBJ1-3 and V is TRBV11-3; 7 bases line up with TRBD1. V lost 5 bases and J lost 3; bases outside the gene matches: 4. Germline CDR1 reads SGHNT; CDR2 reads YENEEA. This CDR3 comprises 14 residues. CDR3 in amino acids: CASSHTGVGNTIYF. CDR3 coding DNA: TGTGCCAGCAGCCACACAGGGGTTGGAAACACCATATATTTT.

The sample holds one count of this clone. The chain employs TRBV9 and TRBJ2-2, with 7 bases aligning to TRBD1. Trimming cost V 0 bases and J 5 bases; bases outside gene matches: 4. Germline V lookup: CDR1 SGDLS, CDR2 YYNGEE. The CDR3 sequence is 15 residues long. DNA for the CDR3: TGTGCCAGCAGCGTAGGACAGGGAAGAACCGGGGAGCTGTTTTTT. This gives the protein CASSVGQGRTGELFF.

The gene calls are TRBV6-6 and TRBJ2-1; D is ambiguous. Germline V gene data show CDR1 as MNHNY and CDR2 as SVGAGI (reference sequence). CDR3 length equals 13 residues. V was cut by 1 base and J by 10 bases, with 11 bases left in between. CDR3 DNA sequence: TGTGCCAGCAGTTACTTACGAGCAGGAGAGCAGTTCTTC. Translated, it gives CASSYLRAGEQFF.